This is a list of T cell receptor beta chains from one sample in a study of human T cells and chemical hapten exposure. TCRdb re-called the RACE reads through MiXCR, storing one row per CDR3 protein. The data show about 120,000 distinct CDR3 sequences, 9% to 14% seen once. This sample comprised whole blood, obtained in connection with sensitization to the hapten diphenylcyclopropenone (DPC). These receptors were obtained from a woman aged 45 to 65 with alopecia areata. Some clones in this sample may be carry-over from other donors' samples. CDR3s leave out the opening cysteine and the closing phenylalanine or tryptophan.

J gene: TRBJ1-1
V gene: TRBV20-1
CDR3 protein: SAPDLNTEAF

J gene: TRBJ1-4
V gene: TRBV7-2
CDR3 protein: ASSLLQAGEKLF

J gene: TRBJ2-3
V gene: TRBV5-4
CDR3 protein: ASSLNLAGGTDTQY

J gene: TRBJ2-6
V gene: TRBV29-1
CDR3 protein: GGGAPGANVLT

J gene: TRBJ1-1
V gene: TRBV5-8
CDR3 protein: ASSPERVYGTEAF

J gene: TRBJ1-4
V gene: TRBV4-2
CDR3 protein: ASKSTRQDEKLF

J gene: TRBJ2-3
V gene: TRBV4-3
CDR3 protein: ASSQDYKGPTDTQY

J gene: TRBJ2-1
V gene: TRBV3-1
CDR3 protein: ASSPGPTSGRIRNEQF

J gene: TRBJ2-5
V gene: TRBV28
CDR3 protein: ASSELETQY

J gene: TRBJ1-5
V gene: TRBV6-6
CDR3 protein: ASGTQPQH

J gene: TRBJ1-6
V gene: TRBV6-5
CDR3 protein: ASKTSGGFNSPLH

J gene: TRBJ1-3
V gene: TRBV7-9
CDR3 protein: ASSHRAGTGNTIY

J gene: TRBJ2-7
V gene: TRBV3-1
CDR3 protein: ASSQEGLLVDEQY

J gene: TRBJ2-2
V gene: TRBV5-1
CDR3 protein: ASSLQGERTGELF

J gene: TRBJ1-2
V gene: TRBV18
CDR3 protein: ASSPSGWGRDGYT

J gene: TRBJ1-1
V gene: TRBV28
CDR3 protein: ASSLPGMNTEAF

J gene: TRBJ2-7
V gene: TRBV20-1
CDR3 protein: SASGMPSYEQY

J gene: TRBJ2-2
V gene: TRBV28
CDR3 protein: ASSSPSAGAVGELF

J gene: TRBJ2-3
V gene: TRBV20-1
CDR3 protein: SARDGGKGTDTQY

J gene: TRBJ2-6
V gene: TRBV24-1
CDR3 protein: ATSDLTASGANVLT

J gene: TRBJ1-1
V gene: TRBV12-3/TRBV12-4
CDR3 protein: ASSLRPPGTEAF

J gene: TRBJ1-1
V gene: TRBV20-1
CDR3 protein: SAIEIGSTEAF

J gene: TRBJ2-7
V gene: TRBV6-2/TRBV6-3
CDR3 protein: ASSHGVMEQY

J gene: TRBJ1-6
V gene: TRBV6-6
CDR3 protein: ASSYGGSSSPLH

J gene: TRBJ2-1
V gene: TRBV11-2
CDR3 protein: ASSPLRGTNEQF

J gene: TRBJ2-1
V gene: TRBV19
CDR3 protein: ASSIMAAGGLGEQF

J gene: TRBJ2-7
V gene: TRBV18
CDR3 protein: ASSPSRQGSYEQY

J gene: TRBJ2-6
V gene: TRBV24-1
CDR3 protein: ATSTEGPSGANILT

J gene: TRBJ1-4
V gene: TRBV20-1
CDR3 protein: SARDRTGVEKLF

J gene: TRBJ1-5
V gene: TRBV6-6
CDR3 protein: ASSWVGGSQPQH

J gene: TRBJ1-2
V gene: TRBV7-2
CDR3 protein: ASSPRQGLDGYT

J gene: TRBJ2-3
V gene: TRBV5-1
CDR3 protein: ASSLATSTDTQY

J gene: TRBJ2-5
V gene: TRBV10-1
CDR3 protein: ASSDPGETQY

J gene: TRBJ2-3
V gene: TRBV6-6
CDR3 protein: ASSYSGRVSKKDLTDTQY

J gene: TRBJ2-1
V gene: TRBV7-2
CDR3 protein: ASSLVSLGLENNEQF

J gene: TRBJ1-4
V gene: TRBV29-1
CDR3 protein: SVRPDRGKGKLF

J gene: TRBJ1-4
V gene: TRBV18
CDR3 protein: ASSPTGLTTNEKLF

J gene: TRBJ2-1
V gene: TRBV28
CDR3 protein: ASSSPPGGAHPYNEQF

J gene: TRBJ2-4
V gene: TRBV6-6
CDR3 protein: ASSYPGLALNIQY

J gene: TRBJ2-7
V gene: TRBV2
CDR3 protein: ASSEQGQASYEQY